A single sample is the source of the 4 T cell receptor beta chains below, sequenced in a study of T cells after yellow fever vaccination. TCRdb re-analysed the 5' RACE reads in MiXCR, keeping a single row per CDR3 protein. Of hundreds of thousands of distinct CDR3 sequences in the sample, roughly a sixth are singletons; the top ten hold 15% to 20%. The material was PBMCs, obtained roughly 5 days after the first yellow fever vaccination. The receptors originated from a young man who received the YFV17D yellow fever vaccine.

This clonotype appeared a few times. The gene calls are TRBV27 and TRBJ2-7; 7 bases align to TRBD1. Germline CDR1 is MNHEY and CDR2 is SMNVEV (reference sequence). V dropped 7 bases and J dropped 3; count of bases not matched to a gene: 9. The CDR3 extends over 14 amino acids. The CDR3 spells CASTQTGRLYEQYV. The DNA of the CDR3 is TGTGCCAGCACCCAGACAGGGCGTCTCTACGAGCAGTACGTC.

The chain recombines TRBV11-2 with TRBJ2-3; D ambiguous. Trimming took 5 bases from V and 4 from J, leaving 13 bases between them. Germline V gives CDR1 SGHAT, CDR2 FQNNGV. This CDR3 region has 14 residues. CDR3 amino acids: CASSTPSLPDTQYF. CDR3 nucleotides: TGTGCCAGCAGCACCCCGTCCCTGCCAGATACGCAGTATTTT.

This clonotype was counted only a few times. The gene calls are TRBV7-3 and TRBJ2-3; D not certain. There are 13 residues in the CDR3. Germline V gives CDR1 SGHTA, CDR2 FQGTGA. V was trimmed by 5 bases and J by 6 bases, leaving 12 bases between them. Here the CDR3 reads CASSENSGDTQYF. In nucleotides, the CDR3 is TGTGCCAGCAGCGAGAATTCGGGCGATACGCAGTATTTT.

This clonotype has just a few counts. The chain is built from TRBV4-2 and TRBJ2-2; weak D call: TRBD2 (5 bases). This CDR3 has 19 amino acids. Germline assignment: CDR1 LGHNA and CDR2 YNFKEQ. V was pared by 1 base and J by 1 base, with 19 bases between. The DNA of the CDR3 is TGTGCCAGCAGCCAAGTGCCCCGTAGCGCAGCCCGGAACACCGGGGAGCTGTTTTTT. Encoded protein: CASSQVPRSAARNTGELFF.